This is a list of T cell receptor beta chains from one sample in a study of T cell responses to AZD1222 COVID-19 vaccine. Using immunoSEQ multiplex PCR, the repertoire was profiled, and TCRdb retains in-frame clones only, with some absent. The table includes about 100,000 clones, about 94% detected once. This material consisted of peripheral blood, taken on day 0 of AZD1222 vaccination. All receptors derive from an adult in good health. Each CDR3 is given with its conserved first and last residue. The order of the fields is clone size, V gene, J gene, D gene, CDR3 DNA, CDR3 protein. The D gene is left open where the match is weak. Only some rows state a clone size, as once, few, many or a class for expanded clones.

size: -; V: TRBV3-1/TRBV3-2; J: TRBJ1-2; D: -; DNA: TGTGCCAGCAGCCCGAGGGGGTTGACTAACTATGGCTACACCTTC; CDR3: CASSPRGLTNYGYTF
size: -; V: TRBV6-5; J: TRBJ2-7; D: -; DNA: TGTGCCAGCAGTTACGTCTCGGGGAGCCCATCCTACGAGCAGTACTTC; CDR3: CASSYVSGSPSYEQYF
size: few; V: TRBV4-3; J: TRBJ2-2; D: -; DNA: TGCGCCAGCAGCCAGGACATAGCAAACTTCGCCGGGGAGCTGTTTTTT; CDR3: CASSQDIANFAGELFF
size: once; V: TRBV14; J: TRBJ1-1; D: -; DNA: TGTGCCAGCAGCCGTTTGACAGTGATGAACACTGAAGCTTTCTTT; CDR3: CASSRLTVMNTEAFF
size: -; V: TRBV25-1; J: TRBJ2-1; D: -; DNA: TGTGCCAGCAGTGACCTCAATGAGCAGTTCTTC; CDR3: CASSDLNEQFF
size: -; V: TRBV11-3; J: TRBJ2-3; D: -; DNA: TGTGCCAGCAGCCCGCGGGCCTCCGCAGATACGCAGTATTTT; CDR3: CASSPRASADTQYF
size: -; V: TRBV14; J: TRBJ1-1; D: TRBD1; DNA: TGTGCCAGCAGCCAGCCCAGGACAGGCCGCACTGAAGCTTTCTTT; CDR3: CASSQPRTGRTEAFF
size: -; V: TRBV3-1/TRBV3-2; J: TRBJ2-7; D: TRBD2; DNA: TGTGCCAGCAGCCCGAGGGTGGGGCTAGCGGGGAGTTACGAGCAGTACTTC; CDR3: CASSPRVGLAGSYEQYF
size: -; V: TRBV4-3; J: TRBJ1-5; D: -; DNA: TGCGCCAGCAGCCAAGACGGGGATAGCAATCAGCCCCAGCATTTT; CDR3: CASSQDGDSNQPQHF
size: -; V: TRBV9; J: TRBJ2-3; D: -; DNA: TGTGCCAGCAGCCCACGGACACGGGAGGATACGCAGTATTTT; CDR3: CASSPRTREDTQYF
size: once; V: TRBV28; J: TRBJ2-1; D: TRBD2; DNA: TGTGCCAGCAGTTTATCCGGACTAGCGGGAGTGAGTGAGCAGTTCTTC; CDR3: CASSLSGLAGVSEQFF
size: -; V: TRBV3-1/TRBV3-2; J: TRBJ1-1; D: -; DNA: TGTGCCAGCAGCCAACAGGGTGGGTTAACTGAAGCTTTCTTT; CDR3: CASSQQGGLTEAFF
size: -; V: TRBV5-6; J: TRBJ1-1; D: -; DNA: TGTGCCAGCAGCTTGGGGGGTGGCACTGAAGCTTTCTTT; CDR3: CASSLGGGTEAFF
size: -; V: TRBV19; J: TRBJ1-1; D: -; DNA: TGTGCCAGTAGTATAGGAACGGGCATGAACACTGAAGCTTTCTTT; CDR3: CASSIGTGMNTEAFF
size: -; V: TRBV2; J: TRBJ2-7; D: TRBD1; DNA: TGTGCCAGCAGTCAACAGGGGGCCACTAGCTACGAGCAGTACTTC; CDR3: CASSQQGATSYEQYF
size: -; V: TRBV13; J: TRBJ1-6; D: -; DNA: TGTGCCAGCAGCTTAGAGGGTTCACCCCTCCACTTT; CDR3: CASSLEGSPLHF
size: -; V: TRBV6-5; J: TRBJ2-1; D: TRBD2; DNA: TGTGCCAGCTCCATAGCGGGGGGACACAATGAGCAGTTCTTC; CDR3: CASSIAGGHNEQFF
size: -; V: TRBV6-1; J: TRBJ1-1; D: TRBD1; DNA: TGTGCCAGCAGTGGGACAGGGGGCGTGATTCGGCACTCTGAAGCTTTCTTT; CDR3: CASSGTGGVIRHSEAFF
size: -; V: TRBV5-6; J: TRBJ2-3; D: TRBD2; DNA: TGTGCCAGCAGCTTGCTAGCGGGGGGGCCGGTCGGCACAGATACGCAGTATTTT; CDR3: CASSLLAGGPVGTDTQYF
size: once; V: TRBV29-1; J: TRBJ1-5; D: -; DNA: TGCAGCGCACAGGACAGCTACAATCAGCCCCAGCATTTT; CDR3: CSAQDSYNQPQHF
size: -; V: TRBV11-3; J: TRBJ2-5; D: -; DNA: TGTGCCAGCAGCTTAGGTTTAGGGGGAGAGACCCAGTACTTC; CDR3: CASSLGLGGETQYF
size: -; V: TRBV18; J: TRBJ1-1; D: -; DNA: TGTGCCAGTTCCGGGGCCACTGAAGCTTTCTTT; CDR3: CASSGATEAFF
size: once; V: TRBV11-2; J: TRBJ1-2; D: TRBD1; DNA: TGTGCCAGCAGCTCCGGGACAGGGACTTACTATGGCTACACCTTC; CDR3: CASSSGTGTYYGYTF
size: -; V: TRBV28; J: TRBJ1-5; D: -; DNA: TGTGCCAGCAGTTGGGCCAATCAGCCCCAGCATTTT; CDR3: CASSWANQPQHF
size: -; V: TRBV7-3; J: TRBJ2-2; D: TRBD2; DNA: TGTGCCAGCAGCTACTCTAGCGGCGGCACCGGGGAGCTGTTTTTT; CDR3: CASSYSSGGTGELFF
size: -; V: TRBV4-1; J: TRBJ2-5; D: TRBD1; DNA: TGCGCCAGCAGCCAAGAGGCGCAGGGGGTTTCAGAGACCCAGTACTTC; CDR3: CASSQEAQGVSETQYF
size: -; V: TRBV11-1; J: TRBJ1-1; D: TRBD1; DNA: TGTGCCAGCAGCTTAGCGACAGGGCGGGCTGAAGCTTTCTTT; CDR3: CASSLATGRAEAFF
size: -; V: TRBV5-1; J: TRBJ1-2; D: TRBD1; DNA: TGCGCCAGCAGCTCAGGGGGTAAGAACTATGGCTACACCTTC; CDR3: CASSSGGKNYGYTF
size: -; V: TRBV19; J: TRBJ1-1; D: TRBD1; DNA: TGTGCCAGTAAGACAGGGGACACTGAAGCTTTCTTT; CDR3: CASKTGDTEAFF
size: -; V: TRBV9; J: TRBJ1-2; D: TRBD1; DNA: TGTGCCAGCAGCGTAGCGACAGGGGACTATGGCTACACCTTC; CDR3: CASSVATGDYGYTF
size: -; V: TRBV5-1; J: TRBJ1-6; D: TRBD1; DNA: TGCGCCAGCAACCGGGACAGTAACTCACCCCTCCACTTT; CDR3: CASNRDSNSPLHF
size: -; V: TRBV30; J: TRBJ1-1; D: -; DNA: TGTGCCTGGTCGCAGGGAACTGAAGCTTTCTTT; CDR3: CAWSQGTEAFF
size: -; V: TRBV19; J: TRBJ1-4; D: -; DNA: TGTGCCAGTAGTATACTGGGGGCTAATGAAAAACTGTTTTTT; CDR3: CASSILGANEKLFF
size: -; V: TRBV10-3; J: TRBJ2-1; D: TRBD1; DNA: TGTGCCATCAGTGAGTGGGGGACAGGGCGTCCCAATGAGCAGTTCTTC; CDR3: CAISEWGTGRPNEQFF
size: once; V: TRBV6-5; J: TRBJ1-1; D: -; DNA: TGTGCCAGCAGTTACTCGAGGGCCGAAGCTTTCTTT; CDR3: CASSYSRAEAFF
size: -; V: TRBV6-2/TRBV6-3; J: TRBJ1-2; D: -; DNA: TGTGCCAGCAGTCGGGACTCCGGCTACACCTTC; CDR3: CASSRDSGYTF
size: -; V: TRBV4-3; J: TRBJ1-1; D: -; DNA: TGCGCCAGCAGCCAAGATCGGGGGGGCGCCACTGAAGCTTTCTTT; CDR3: CASSQDRGGATEAFF
size: once; V: TRBV27; J: TRBJ2-3; D: -; DNA: TGTGCCAGCAGTTCCGGGAGTACCGTCACAGATACGCAGTATTTT; CDR3: CASSSGSTVTDTQYF
size: -; V: TRBV30; J: TRBJ2-4; D: -; DNA: TGTGCCTGGAGTCCCTCAGTACGGAGCATTCAGTACTTC; CDR3: CAWSPSVRSIQYF
size: -; V: TRBV27; J: TRBJ1-1; D: -; DNA: TGTGCCAGCAGTTCAGAACAAGAGACTGAAGCTTTCTTT; CDR3: CASSSEQETEAFF
size: -; V: TRBV29-1; J: TRBJ1-1; D: -; DNA: TGCAGCGTCACAGGGCCGGGTACTGAAGCTTTCTTT; CDR3: CSVTGPGTEAFF
size: -; V: TRBV18; J: TRBJ1-1; D: -; DNA: TGTGCCAGCTCACCACCGGCACGCCAGGGGACTGAAGCTTTCTTT; CDR3: CASSPPARQGTEAFF
size: once; V: TRBV28; J: TRBJ1-1; D: -; DNA: TGTGCCAGCAGACCGCACCCCTTGGGTACTGAAGCTTTCTTT; CDR3: CASRPHPLGTEAFF
size: -; V: TRBV30; J: TRBJ2-7; D: -; DNA: TGTGCCTCCGGGGCAGGTGATACCTACGAGCAGTACTTC; CDR3: CASGAGDTYEQYF
size: -; V: TRBV7-9; J: TRBJ2-3; D: -; DNA: TGTGCCAGCAGCTTAGTTGTTCCCGGGCCCCATACGCAGTATTTT; CDR3: CASSLVVPGPHTQYF
size: -; V: TRBV4-1; J: TRBJ1-6; D: -; DNA: TGCGCCAGCAGCCCCCTGGGGAGTAATTCACCCCTCCACTTT; CDR3: CASSPLGSNSPLHF
size: -; V: TRBV30; J: TRBJ2-3; D: -; DNA: TGTGCCTGGAGTGTTTTGGGGGGCGCAGGGGATACGCAGTATTTT; CDR3: CAWSVLGGAGDTQYF
size: -; V: TRBV23-1; J: TRBJ2-5; D: -; DNA: TGCGCCAGCAGTCAATCGATAGGGGTGACCTGCGAGACCCAGTACTTC; CDR3: CASSQSIGVTCETQYF
size: -; V: TRBV12-3/TRBV12-4; J: TRBJ1-2; D: -; DNA: TGTGCCAGCAGTTTAGTTAGTAGCTATGGCTACACCTTC; CDR3: CASSLVSSYGYTF
size: -; V: TRBV18; J: TRBJ1-3; D: -; DNA: TGTGCCAGCTCACCCTCCCCGAATGGAAACACCATATATTTT; CDR3: CASSPSPNGNTIYF
size: once; V: TRBV2; J: TRBJ1-4; D: -; DNA: TGTGCCAGCCACAGATGGGGGCCCAATGAAAAACTGTTTTTT; CDR3: CASHRWGPNEKLFF
size: -; V: TRBV10-1; J: TRBJ1-1; D: -; DNA: TGCGCCAGCAGTGAGACAGGGAGAGGCACTGAAGCTTTCTTT; CDR3: CASSETGRGTEAFF
size: -; V: TRBV5-5; J: TRBJ2-1; D: TRBD2; DNA: TGTGCCAGCAGCTTAGCGGGGGGGATCCAATACAATGAGCAGTTCTTC; CDR3: CASSLAGGIQYNEQFF